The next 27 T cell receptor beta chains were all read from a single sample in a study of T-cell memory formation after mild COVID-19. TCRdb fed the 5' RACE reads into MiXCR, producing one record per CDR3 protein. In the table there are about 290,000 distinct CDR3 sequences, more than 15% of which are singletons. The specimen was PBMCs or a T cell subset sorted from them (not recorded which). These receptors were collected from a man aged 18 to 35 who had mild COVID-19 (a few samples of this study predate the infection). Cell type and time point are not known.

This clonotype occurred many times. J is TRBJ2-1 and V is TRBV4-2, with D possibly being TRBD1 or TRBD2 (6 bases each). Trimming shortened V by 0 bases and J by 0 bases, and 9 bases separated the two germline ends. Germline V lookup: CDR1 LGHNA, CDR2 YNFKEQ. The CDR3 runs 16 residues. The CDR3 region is CASSQDPGASYNEQFF. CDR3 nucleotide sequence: TGTGCCAGCAGCCAAGATCCGGGGGCCTCCTACAATGAGCAGTTCTTC.

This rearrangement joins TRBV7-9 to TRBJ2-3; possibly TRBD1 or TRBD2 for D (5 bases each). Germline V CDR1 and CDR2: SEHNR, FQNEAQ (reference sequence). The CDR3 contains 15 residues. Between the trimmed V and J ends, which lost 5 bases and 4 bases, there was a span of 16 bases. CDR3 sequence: CASSRGPSGADTQYF. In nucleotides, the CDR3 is TGTGCCAGCAGCAGGGGACCATCGGGCGCAGATACGCAGTATTTT.

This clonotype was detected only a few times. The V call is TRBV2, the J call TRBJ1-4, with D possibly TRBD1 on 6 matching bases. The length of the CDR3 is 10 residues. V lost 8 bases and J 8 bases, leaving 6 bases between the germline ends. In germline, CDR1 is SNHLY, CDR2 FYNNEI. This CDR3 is CASGGEKLFF. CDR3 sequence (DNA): TGTGCCAGCGGGGGCGAAAAACTGTTTTTT. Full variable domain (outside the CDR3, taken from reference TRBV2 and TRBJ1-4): EPEVTQTPSHQVTQMGQEVILRCVPISNHLYFYWYRQILGQKVEFLVSFYNNEISEKSEIFDDQFSVERPDGSNFTLKIRSTKLEDSAMYFCASGGEKLFFGSGTQLSVL.

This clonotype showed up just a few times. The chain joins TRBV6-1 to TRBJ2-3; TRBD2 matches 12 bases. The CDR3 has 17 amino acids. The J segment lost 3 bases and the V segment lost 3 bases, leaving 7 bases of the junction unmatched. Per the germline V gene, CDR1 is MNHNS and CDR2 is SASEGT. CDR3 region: CASSEILAGGRTDTQYF. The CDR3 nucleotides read TGTGCCAGCAGTGAGATCCTAGCGGGGGGGCGAACAGATACGCAGTATTTT.

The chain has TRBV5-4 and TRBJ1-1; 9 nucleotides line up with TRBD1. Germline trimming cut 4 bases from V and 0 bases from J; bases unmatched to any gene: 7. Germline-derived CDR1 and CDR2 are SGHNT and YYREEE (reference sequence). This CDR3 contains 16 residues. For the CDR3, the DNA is TGTGCCAGCAGCCTAGGGACAGGGCTGATGAACACTGAAGCTTTCTTT. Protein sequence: CASSLGTGLMNTEAFF.

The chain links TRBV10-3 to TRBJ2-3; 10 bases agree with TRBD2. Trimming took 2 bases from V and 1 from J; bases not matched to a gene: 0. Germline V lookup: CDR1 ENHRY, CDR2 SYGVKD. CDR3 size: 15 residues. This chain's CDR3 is CAISEGLAGTDTQYF. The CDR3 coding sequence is TGTGCCATCAGTGAGGGACTAGCGGGCACAGATACGCAGTATTTT.

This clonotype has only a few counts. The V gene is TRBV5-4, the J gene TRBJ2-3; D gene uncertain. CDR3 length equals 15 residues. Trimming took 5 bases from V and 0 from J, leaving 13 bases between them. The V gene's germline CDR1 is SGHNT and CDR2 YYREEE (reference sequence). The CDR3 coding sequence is TGTGCCAGCAGACAGTACGGTTCTAGCACAGATACGCAGTATTTT. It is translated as CASRQYGSSTDTQYF.

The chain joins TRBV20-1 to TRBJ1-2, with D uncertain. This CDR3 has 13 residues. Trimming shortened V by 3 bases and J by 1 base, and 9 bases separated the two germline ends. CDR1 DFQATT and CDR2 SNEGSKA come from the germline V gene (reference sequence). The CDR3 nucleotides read TGCAGTGCTAGTCCCAGGCTTAACTATGGCTACACCTTC. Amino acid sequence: CSASPRLNYGYTF.

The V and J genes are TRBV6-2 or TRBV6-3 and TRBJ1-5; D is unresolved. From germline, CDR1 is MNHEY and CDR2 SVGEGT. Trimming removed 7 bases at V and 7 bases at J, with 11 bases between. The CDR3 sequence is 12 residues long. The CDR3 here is CASKWEGQPQHF. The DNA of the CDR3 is TGTGCCAGCAAATGGGAGGGACAGCCCCAGCATTTT.

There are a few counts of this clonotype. CDR3 sequence reads: CASSFPTTDENSPLHF. DNA of the CDR3: TGTGCCAGCAGCTTTCCCACGACCGATGAGAATTCACCCCTCCACTTT. The rearrangement uses TRBV5-6 and TRBJ1-6; D is unclear. The CDR3 extends over 16 amino acids. V dropped 2 bases and J dropped 7 bases, with 16 bases sitting between them. CDR1 and CDR2 (germline): SGHDT, YYEEEE.

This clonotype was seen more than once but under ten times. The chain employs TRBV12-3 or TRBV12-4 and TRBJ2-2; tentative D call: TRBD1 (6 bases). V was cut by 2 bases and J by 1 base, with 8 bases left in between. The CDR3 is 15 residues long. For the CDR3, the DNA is TGTGCCAGCAGTTTACCGACAGGGAACACCGGGGAGCTGTTTTTT. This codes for CASSLPTGNTGELFF.

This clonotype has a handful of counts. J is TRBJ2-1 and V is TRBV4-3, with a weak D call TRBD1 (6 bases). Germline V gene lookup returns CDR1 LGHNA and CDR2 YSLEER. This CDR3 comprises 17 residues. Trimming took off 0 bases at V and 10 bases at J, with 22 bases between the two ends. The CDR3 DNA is TGCGCCAGCAGCCAAGAAAAGGGTTCGTCCCAGGGGCGCGAGCAGTTCTTC. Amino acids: CASSQEKGSSQGREQFF.

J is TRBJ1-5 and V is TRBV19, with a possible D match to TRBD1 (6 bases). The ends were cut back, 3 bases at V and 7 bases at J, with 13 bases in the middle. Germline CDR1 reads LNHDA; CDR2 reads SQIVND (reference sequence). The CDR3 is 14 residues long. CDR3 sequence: CASSMEGGGQPQHF. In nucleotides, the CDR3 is TGTGCCAGTAGTATGGAGGGGGGCGGGCAGCCCCAGCATTTT. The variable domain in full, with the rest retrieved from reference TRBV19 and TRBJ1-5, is DGGITQSPKYLFRKEGQNVTLSCEQNLNHDAMYWYRQDPGQGLRLIYYSQIVNDFQKGDIAEGYSVSREKKESFPLTVTSAQKNPTAFYLCASSMEGGGQPQHFGDGTRLSIL.

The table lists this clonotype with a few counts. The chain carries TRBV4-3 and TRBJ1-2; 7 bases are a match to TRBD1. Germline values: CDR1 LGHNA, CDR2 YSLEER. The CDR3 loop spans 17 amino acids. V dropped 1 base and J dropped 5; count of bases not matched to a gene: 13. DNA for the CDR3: TGCGCCAGCAGCCAAGCCCTAACCGACAGGGCTCCTTATGGCTACACCTTC. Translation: CASSQALTDRAPYGYTF.

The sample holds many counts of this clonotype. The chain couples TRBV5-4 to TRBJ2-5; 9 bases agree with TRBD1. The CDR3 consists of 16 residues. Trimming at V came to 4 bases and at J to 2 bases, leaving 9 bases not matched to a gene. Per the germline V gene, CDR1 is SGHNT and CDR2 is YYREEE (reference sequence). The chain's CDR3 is CASSQGQGRGQETQYF. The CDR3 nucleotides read TGTGCCAGCAGCCAGGGACAGGGTAGGGGTCAAGAGACCCAGTACTTC. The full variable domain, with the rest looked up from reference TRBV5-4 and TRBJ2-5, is ETGVTQSPTHLIKTRGQQVTLRCSSQSGHNTVSWYQQALGQGPQFIFQYYREEENGRGNFPPRFSGLQFPNYSSELNVNALELDDSALYLCASSQGQGRGQETQYFGPGTRLLVL.

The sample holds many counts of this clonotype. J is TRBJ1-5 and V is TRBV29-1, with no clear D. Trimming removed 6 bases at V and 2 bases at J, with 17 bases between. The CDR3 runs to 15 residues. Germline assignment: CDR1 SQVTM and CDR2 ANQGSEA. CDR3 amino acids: CSVADGVLGNQPQHF. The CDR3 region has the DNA TGCAGCGTCGCCGATGGGGTCCTTGGCAATCAGCCCCAGCATTTT. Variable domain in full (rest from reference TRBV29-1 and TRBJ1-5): SAVISQKPSRDICQRGTSLTIQCQVDSQVTMMFWYRQQPGQSLTLIATANQGSEATYESGFVIDKFPISRPNLTFSTLTVSNMSPEDSSIYLCSVADGVLGNQPQHFGDGTRLSIL.

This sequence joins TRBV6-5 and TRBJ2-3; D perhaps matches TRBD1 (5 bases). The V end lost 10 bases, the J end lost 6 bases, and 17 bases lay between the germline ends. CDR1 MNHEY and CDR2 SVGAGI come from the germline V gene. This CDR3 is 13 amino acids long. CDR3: CATIKGPMDTQYF. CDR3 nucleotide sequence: TGTGCCACCATTAAGGGGCCCATGGATACGCAGTATTTT.

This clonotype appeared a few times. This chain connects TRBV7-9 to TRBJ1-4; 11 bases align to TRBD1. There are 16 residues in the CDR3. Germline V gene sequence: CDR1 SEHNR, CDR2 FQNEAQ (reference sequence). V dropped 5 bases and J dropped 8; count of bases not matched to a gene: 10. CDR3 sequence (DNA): TGTGCCAGCAGCAACTCGGGGACAGGGGGAAACGAAAAACTGTTTTTT. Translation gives CASSNSGTGGNEKLFF.

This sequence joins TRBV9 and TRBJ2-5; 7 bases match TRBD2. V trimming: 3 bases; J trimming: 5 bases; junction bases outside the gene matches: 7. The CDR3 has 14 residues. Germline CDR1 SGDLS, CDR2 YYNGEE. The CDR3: CASSAQGGGETQYF. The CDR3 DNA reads TGTGCCAGCAGCGCCCAGGGCGGGGGTGAGACCCAGTACTTC.

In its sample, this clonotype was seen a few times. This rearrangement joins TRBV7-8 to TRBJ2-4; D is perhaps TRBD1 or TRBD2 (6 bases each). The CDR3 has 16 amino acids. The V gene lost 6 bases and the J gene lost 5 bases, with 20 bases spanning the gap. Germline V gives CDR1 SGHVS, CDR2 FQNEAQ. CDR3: CASSNSRSGAQNIQYF. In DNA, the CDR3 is TGTGCCAGCAGTAATTCTCGTTCGGGGGCCCAAAACATTCAGTACTTC. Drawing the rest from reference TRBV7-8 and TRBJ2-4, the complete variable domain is GAGVSQSPRYKVAKRGQDVALRCDPISGHVSLFWYQQALGQGPEFLTYFQNEAQLDKSGLPSDRFFAERPEGSVSTLKIQRTQQEDSAVYLCASSNSRSGAQNIQYFGAGTRLSVL.

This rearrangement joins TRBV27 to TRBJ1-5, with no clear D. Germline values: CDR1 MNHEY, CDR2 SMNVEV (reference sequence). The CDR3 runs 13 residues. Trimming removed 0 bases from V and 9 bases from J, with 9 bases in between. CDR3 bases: TGTGCCAGCAGTTTATCAGGATCCCGGCCCCAGCATTTT. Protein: CASSLSGSRPQHF.

Here the CDR3 reads CASRKIGQGYEQYV. The CDR3 coding sequence is TGTGCCAGCAGGAAAATCGGACAGGGCTACGAGCAGTACGTC. The chain couples TRBV27 to TRBJ2-7; 8 positions match TRBD1. J was trimmed by 3 bases and V by 6 bases; bases with no gene match: 7. This CDR3 region has 14 residues. Per the germline V gene, CDR1 is MNHEY and CDR2 is SMNVEV (reference sequence).

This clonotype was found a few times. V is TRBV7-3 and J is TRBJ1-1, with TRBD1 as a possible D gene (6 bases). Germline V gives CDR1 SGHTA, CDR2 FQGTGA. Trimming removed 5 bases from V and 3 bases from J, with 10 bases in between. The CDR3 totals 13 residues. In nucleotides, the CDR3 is TGTGCCAGCAGCCTACAGGGATACACTGAAGCTTTCTTT. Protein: CASSLQGYTEAFF.

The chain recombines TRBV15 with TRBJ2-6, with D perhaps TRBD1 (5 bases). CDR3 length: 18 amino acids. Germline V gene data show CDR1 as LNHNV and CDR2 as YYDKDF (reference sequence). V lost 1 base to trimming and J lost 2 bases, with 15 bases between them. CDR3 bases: TGTGCCACCAGCAGAGTCCCCTGGACAATCCCTGGGGCCAACGTCCTGACTTTC. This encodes CATSRVPWTIPGANVLTF.

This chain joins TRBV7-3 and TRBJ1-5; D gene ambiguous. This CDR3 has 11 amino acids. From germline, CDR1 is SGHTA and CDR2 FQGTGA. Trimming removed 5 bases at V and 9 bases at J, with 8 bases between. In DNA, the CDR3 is TGTGCCAGCAGCCTCCCCGGGCCCCAGCATTTT. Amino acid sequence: CASSLPGPQHF.

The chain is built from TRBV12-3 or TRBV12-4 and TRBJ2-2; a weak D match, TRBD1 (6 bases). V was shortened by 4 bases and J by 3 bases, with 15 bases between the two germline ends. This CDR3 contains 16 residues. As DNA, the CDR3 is TGTGCCAGCAGTTCCGCCGCCAGGGGTTACACCGGGGAGCTGTTTTTT. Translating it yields CASSSAARGYTGELFF.

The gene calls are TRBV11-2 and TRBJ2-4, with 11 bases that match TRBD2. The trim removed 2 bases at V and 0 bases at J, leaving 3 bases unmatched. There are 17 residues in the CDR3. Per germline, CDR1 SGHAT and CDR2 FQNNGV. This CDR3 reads CASSLRGLAVAKNIQYF. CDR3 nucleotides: TGTGCCAGCAGCTTAAGGGGACTAGCGGTAGCCAAAAACATTCAGTACTTC.